The 8 T cell receptor beta chains presented below share a single source sample, sequenced in a study of T-cell reconstitution after alpha-beta-depleted transplantation in children. Unique molecular identifiers were incorporated during preparation of the TCRbeta library. TCRdb independently ran MiXCR on the PCR reads; one entry per CDR3 protein. The data contain approximately 420,000 distinct CDR3 sequences, around 9.9% of them singletons. The material sequenced was PBMCs from the stem cell graft donor, taken from the stem cell graft. The receptors here all came from a human donor who donated a stem cell graft to a child with acute myeloid leukemia.

Ten or more counts support this clonotype. The chain employs TRBV6-5 and TRBJ2-2; D remains ambiguous. V was cut by 3 bases and J by 6 bases, with 8 bases left in between. The CDR3 runs to 13 residues. The V gene's germline CDR1 is MNHEY and CDR2 SVGAGI. DNA for the CDR3: TGTGCCAGCAGTTATAGGGTTTCCGGGGAGCTGTTTTTT. It is translated as CASSYRVSGELFF.

The chain couples TRBV5-1 to TRBJ2-3; D gene ambiguous. With 5 bases removed from V and 0 bases from J, the gap between germline ends came to 16 bases. The CDR3 totals 16 residues. CDR1 and CDR2 from the germline V gene are SGHRS and YFSETQ. This chain's CDR3 is CASSKGTTISTDTQYF. The CDR3 coding sequence is TGCGCCAGCAGTAAAGGAACTACCATTAGCACAGATACGCAGTATTTT.

This clonotype was recorded many times. The chain uses TRBV7-3 and TRBJ2-1, with 10 nucleotides matching TRBD2. The germline V gene encodes CDR1 SGHTA and CDR2 FQGTGA. The CDR3 consists of 15 residues. V shed 3 bases, J shed 8 bases, and the junction held 7 bases outside the gene matches. The CDR3 sequence is CASSLASGSRDEQFF. DNA of the CDR3: TGTGCCAGCAGCTTGGCTAGCGGGAGTAGGGATGAGCAGTTCTTC.

The chain is built from TRBV19 and TRBJ2-1; D might be TRBD1 (6 bases). The CDR3 loop spans 13 amino acids. Germline values: CDR1 LNHDA, CDR2 SQIVND (reference sequence). V was pared by 5 bases and J by 3 bases, with 8 bases between. In DNA, the CDR3 is TGTGCCAGTAGTTTGGGACACTACAATGAGCAGTTCTTC. It translates to CASSLGHYNEQFF.

This clonotype was recorded at least ten times. The gene calls are TRBV27 and TRBJ2-7; TRBD1 might be the D (5 bases). The CDR3 length is 14 residues. The germline CDR1 and CDR2 sequences are MNHEY and SMNVEV (reference sequence). V was pared by 8 bases and J by 4 bases, with 18 bases between. The CDR3: CASAYTDRYYEQYF. CDR3 bases: TGTGCCAGCGCCTATACTGACAGATATTACGAGCAGTACTTC.

The J gene is TRBJ2-5, the V gene TRBV7-8, with a possible D match to TRBD1 (5 bases). CDR3 length equals 14 residues. Germline-derived CDR1 and CDR2 are SGHVS and FQNEAQ. V was trimmed by 5 bases and J by 1 base, leaving 11 bases between them. The CDR3 is CASSLTETQETQYF. CDR3 DNA: TGTGCCAGCAGCCTGACAGAAACCCAAGAGACCCAGTACTTC.

This clonotype has a handful of counts. The V call is TRBV12-3 or TRBV12-4, the J call TRBJ2-5; 11 nucleotides line up with TRBD1. V dropped 6 bases and J dropped 5; count of bases not matched to a gene: 8. The CDR3 length is 15 residues. The CDR3 bases are TGTGCCAGCAGACCCGGGACAGGGGGGGTGGAGACCCAGTACTTC. This codes for CASRPGTGGVETQYF.

This clonotype was counted between two and nine times. The chain has TRBV5-5 and TRBJ2-3; D is unresolved. The CDR3 covers 11 residues. Germline lookup yields CDR1 SGHKS and CDR2 YYEKEE (reference sequence). With 5 bases removed from V and 12 bases from J, the gap between germline ends came to 13 bases. The DNA for the CDR3 is TGTGCCAGCAGTTCGGGCTCCTCACAGTATTTT. Protein product: CASSSGSSQYF.